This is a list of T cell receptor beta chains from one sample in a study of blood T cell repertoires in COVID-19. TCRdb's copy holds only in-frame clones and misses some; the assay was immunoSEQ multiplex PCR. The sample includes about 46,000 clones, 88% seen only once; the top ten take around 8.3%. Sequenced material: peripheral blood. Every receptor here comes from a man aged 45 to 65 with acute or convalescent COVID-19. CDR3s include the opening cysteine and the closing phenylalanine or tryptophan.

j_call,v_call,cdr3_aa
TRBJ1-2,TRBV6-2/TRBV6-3,CASSRTGQGYGYTF
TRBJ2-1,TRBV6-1,CASSEAGLRGLRGNEQFF
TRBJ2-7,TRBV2,CASSPWDRDYEQYF
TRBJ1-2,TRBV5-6,CASSAGWDYGYTF
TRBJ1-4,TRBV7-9,CASSPWTVGELFF
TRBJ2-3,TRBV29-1,CSVEAPPGGDTQYF
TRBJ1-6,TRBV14,CASSLRGRSPLHF
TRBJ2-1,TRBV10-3,CAISEGGTGGYNEQFF
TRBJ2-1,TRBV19,CASSATYGTGGVGNEQFF
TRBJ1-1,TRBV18,CASSPRQGQTEAFF
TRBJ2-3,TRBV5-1,CASSSTSGGVLDTQYF